Below are 16 T cell receptor beta chains sequenced from a single sample in a study of T cells after somatic rescue of genetic block. The repertoire was sequenced with immunoSEQ multiplex PCR; TCRdb's copy has only in-frame clones and lacks some. The sample has 70,000 to 85,000 clones; approximately 91% are singletons. Sequencing was done on a sample of peripheral blood mononuclear cells (PBMCs). These receptors were taken from a man aged 25 to 45.

This rearrangement joins TRBV27 to TRBJ2-1; 8 positions match TRBD2. The CDR3 sequence is 15 residues long. V gave up 1 base and J gave up 8 bases; unmatched junction bases: 7. Germline values: CDR1 MNHEY, CDR2 SMNVEV (reference sequence). CDR3 in DNA: TGTGCCAGCAGTTTATGGGGCGGGGGGTTCGATGAGCAGTTCTTC. This encodes CASSLWGGGFDEQFF.

This chain uses TRBV5-1 with TRBJ2-3; D is undetermined. The CDR3 spans 15 residues. Germline V gene data show CDR1 as SGHRS and CDR2 as YFSETQ. The V end lost 0 bases, the J end lost 4 bases, and 12 bases lay between the germline ends. For the CDR3, the DNA is TGCGCCAGCAGCTTGGTTTTAAGTGGCGCAGATACGCAGTATTTT. As protein: CASSLVLSGADTQYF.

V and J are TRBV30 and TRBJ1-4; 7 bases align to TRBD1. The length of the CDR3 is 14 residues. V lost 4 bases to trimming and J lost 3 bases; unmatched junction nucleotides: 5. Germline V gives CDR1 GTSNPN, CDR2 SVGIG (reference sequence). The CDR3 protein is CAWKEGAANEKLFF. CDR3 DNA sequence: TGTGCCTGGAAAGAGGGGGCCGCTAATGAAAAACTGTTTTTT.

This chain connects TRBV11-2 to TRBJ1-2, with 7 bases matching TRBD1. Germline V gene sequence: CDR1 SGHAT, CDR2 FQNNGV. V lost 2 bases, J lost 4 bases, and 16 bases stayed unmatched. This CDR3 comprises 18 residues. The CDR3 DNA reads as TGTGCCAGCAGCTTATTCTCAAACCCGGGACAGATCCCCTATGGCTACACCTTC. Its protein is CASSLFSNPGQIPYGYTF.

V gene TRBV5-5 combines with J gene TRBJ1-5; D call uncertain. This CDR3 is built from 15 residues. Per germline, CDR1 SGHKS and CDR2 YYEKEE (reference sequence). The V gene lost 2 bases and the J gene lost 8 bases, with 17 bases spanning the gap. As DNA, the CDR3 is TGTGCCAGCAGCTTATGGGGTGTGGTGGGCGAGCCCCAGCATTTT. This gives the protein CASSLWGVVGEPQHF.

This chain uses TRBV5-5 with TRBJ2-7; 8 bases align to TRBD1. Losses at the gene ends were 3 bases for V and 0 bases for J; bases not matched to a gene: 8. Germline-derived CDR1 and CDR2 are SGHKS and YYEKEE (reference sequence). The CDR3 spans 16 residues. CDR3 protein: CASSSGTGLSSYEQYF. The CDR3 coding sequence is TGTGCCAGCAGCTCCGGGACAGGACTTAGCTCCTACGAGCAGTACTTC.

The chain couples TRBV6-5 to TRBJ2-2, with a tentative D call TRBD1 (6 bases). This CDR3 is 15 amino acids long. The V and J ends lost 6 bases and 7 bases respectively, with 18 bases between them. Germline V gives CDR1 MNHEY, CDR2 SVGAGI. The CDR3 region is CASRTTGAPIGELFF. CDR3 in DNA: TGTGCCAGCAGGACGACAGGAGCCCCGATCGGGGAGCTGTTTTTT.

The J gene is TRBJ1-4, the V gene TRBV28; 10 nucleotides align to TRBD1. J was trimmed by 4 bases and V by 5 bases; bases with no gene match: 4. The CDR3 extends over 15 amino acids. The V gene's germline CDR1 is MDHEN and CDR2 SYDVKM. The CDR3 nucleotides are TGTGCCAGCAGTACCCGGACAGGGGGTAATGAAAAACTGTTTTTT. Translation: CASSTRTGGNEKLFF.

The rearrangement uses TRBV5-1 and TRBJ1-6; possible D gene TRBD1, 6 bases. The CDR3 is made up of 16 amino acids. V lost 4 bases and J 6 bases, leaving 17 bases between the germline ends. CDR1 is SGHRS and CDR2 is YFSETQ in the germline V gene. DNA for the CDR3: TGCGCCAGCAGCCTCTCCGGGGGGCAAGTTAATTCACCCCTCCACTTT. Translating it yields CASSLSGGQVNSPLHF.

V is TRBV28 and J is TRBJ2-5; 10 nucleotides agree with TRBD2. The DNA matches TRBJ2-7 better at its end, which makes the J call doubtful. This CDR3 spans 14 amino acids. Germline lookup yields CDR1 MDHEN and CDR2 SYDVKM. CDR3 DNA: TGTGCCAGCAGTTTATCGCTAGCGGGAGACGAGCAGTACTTC. It codes for CASSLSLAGDEQYF.

The rearrangement links TRBV7-9 to TRBJ1-5, with D tentatively TRBD1 (5 bases). CDR3 size: 14 residues. In germline, CDR1 is SEHNR, CDR2 FQNEAQ (reference sequence). Trimming cost V 5 bases and J 5 bases, with 13 bases left between them. The CDR3 bases are TGTGCCAGCAGCCGGGGGGAGGAAGATCAGCCCCAGCATTTT. Amino acids: CASSRGEEDQPQHF.

This clone was found once. V gene TRBV5-4 combines with J gene TRBJ1-6; D gene unclear. This CDR3 is 15 amino acids long. Germline assignment: CDR1 SGHNT and CDR2 YYREEE (reference sequence). V was cut by 0 bases and J by 5 bases, with 9 bases left in between. CDR3 residues: CASSLAGGNNSPLHF. The DNA for the CDR3 is TGTGCCAGCAGCTTGGCCGGTGGAAATAATTCACCCCTCCACTTT.

The chain couples TRBV30 to TRBJ1-1; the match to TRBD1 covers 9 bases. The germline V gene encodes CDR1 GTSNPN and CDR2 SVGIG (reference sequence). With V trimmed by 3 bases and J by 4 bases, 6 bases remained unmatched. The CDR3 has 14 amino acids. CDR3 region: CAWSGTGLGTEAFF. Written as DNA, the CDR3 is TGTGCCTGGAGCGGGACAGGGCTGGGCACTGAAGCTTTCTTT.

The genes are TRBV6-5 and TRBJ2-1; TRBD2 agrees at 9 bases. The CDR3 sequence is 16 residues long. CDR1 is MNHEY, CDR2 SVGAGI, per germline. The trim removed 0 bases at V and 7 bases at J, leaving 7 bases unmatched. CDR3 in amino acids: CASSYSTGTSMNEQFF. CDR3 sequence (DNA): TGTGCCAGCAGTTACTCGACCGGGACTAGCATGAATGAGCAGTTCTTC.

The chain is built from TRBV4-3 and TRBJ2-7, with TRBD2 matching over 7 bases. The CDR3 contains 15 residues. The V segment lost 1 base and the J segment 0 bases; nucleotides outside the gene matches: 3. Germline V gene sequence: CDR1 LGHNA, CDR2 YSLEER. The CDR3: CASSQGGGSSYEQYF. The CDR3 DNA sequence: TGCGCCAGCAGCCAAGGGGGGGGGAGCTCCTACGAGCAGTACTTC.

The CDR3 DNA reads as TGTGCCTCCATGAATCGGGGCTCCACCTACAATGAGCAGTTCTTC. As protein: CASMNRGSTYNEQFF. The rearrangement links TRBV28 to TRBJ2-1; TRBD1 or TRBD2 may be the D gene (5 bases each). CDR1 and CDR2 (germline): MDHEN, SYDVKM. This CDR3 has 15 residues. V was cut by 11 bases and J by 2 bases, with 19 bases left in between.